The 10 T cell receptor beta chains below all came from one sample that was sequenced in a study of cytomegalovirus exposure and HLA in healthy donors. Use of 60 Vbeta and 13 Jbeta primers characterized the PCR. Some clones are missing from TCRdb's copy, which holds only in-frame ones; the method was immunoSEQ multiplex PCR. The table records fewer than 130,000 clones, roughly three fifths of them present only once. The specimen sequenced was PBMCs. These receptors all stem from a man younger than 40 in good health and CMV-seropositive.

This clone showed up just a few times. The gene calls are TRBV4-1 and TRBJ2-7; D not resolved. Germline V gives CDR1 MGHRA, CDR2 YSYEKL. Trimming took 0 bases from V and 0 from J, leaving 6 bases between them. This CDR3 has 14 residues. CDR3 sequence reads: CASSQDSSSYEQYF. For the CDR3, the DNA is TGCGCCAGCAGCCAAGATAGTAGCTCCTACGAGCAGTACTTC.

V and J are TRBV7-9 and TRBJ1-6; TRBD1 aligns across 8 bases. V lost 1 base, J lost 7 bases, and 3 bases stayed unmatched. CDR1 and CDR2 (germline): SEHNR, FQNEAQ (reference sequence). The CDR3 runs to 15 residues. The CDR3 reads CASSLVGQGNSPLHF. The CDR3 DNA reads as TGTGCCAGCAGCTTAGTTGGACAGGGAAATTCACCCCTCCACTTT.

This clone was observed a handful of times. V and J are TRBV12-5 and TRBJ2-3, with 8 nucleotides matching TRBD2. The V segment lost 0 bases and the J segment 6 bases; nucleotides outside the gene matches: 5. From germline, CDR1 is LGHNT and CDR2 FRNRAP. This CDR3 comprises 15 residues. CDR3 sequence (DNA): TGTGCTAGTGGTTTGGTACCAGCGGGGGCTGATACGCAGTATTTT. Protein product: CASGLVPAGADTQYF.

This clone was seen only a few times. This same CDR3 is encoded by further DNA sequences in the sample. The CDR3 DNA sequence: TGTGCCAGCAGCTTACAGGGGGCGGAGGCTTTCTTT. Translating it yields CASSLQGAEAFF. The chain employs TRBV7-9 and TRBJ1-1; TRBD1 agrees at 8 bases. The trim removed 2 bases at V and 11 bases at J, leaving 4 bases unmatched. CDR1 is SEHNR, CDR2 FQNEAQ, per germline (reference sequence). This CDR3 is built from 12 residues.

This clone was recorded a few times. This chain connects TRBV7-2 to TRBJ2-5; 13 positions match TRBD2. The germline CDR1 and CDR2 sequences are SGHTA and FQGNSA. The length of the CDR3 is 18 residues. V shed 5 bases, J shed 0 bases, and the junction held 9 bases outside the gene matches. The CDR3: CASSPTRTSGGYQETQYF. Here the CDR3 DNA reads TGTGCCAGCAGCCCGACTAGGACTAGCGGGGGTTACCAAGAGACCCAGTACTTC. Full variable domain (rest looked up from reference TRBV7-2 and TRBJ2-5): GAGVSQSPSNKVTEKGKDVELRCDPISGHTALYWYRQSLGQGLEFLIYFQGNSAPDKSGLPSDRFSAERTGGSVSTLTIQRTQQEDSAVYLCASSPTRTSGGYQETQYFGPGTRLLVL.

This chain links TRBV15 with TRBJ2-3; D gene unclear. CDR3 length: 14 amino acids. Trimming left V 1 base short and J 0 bases short, with 5 bases between. The germline CDR1 and CDR2 sequences are LNHNV and YYDKDF (reference sequence). This CDR3 reads CATSRGLSTDTQYF. The CDR3 coding sequence is TGTGCCACCAGCAGAGGTCTTAGCACAGATACGCAGTATTTT.

V is TRBV9 and J is TRBJ2-1, with a tentative D call TRBD1 (7 bases). The germline V gene encodes CDR1 SGDLS and CDR2 YYNGEE. Trimming removed 0 bases at V and 7 bases at J, with 14 bases between. The CDR3 runs 15 residues. CDR3 amino acids: CASSVAPQGGNEQFF. The CDR3 nucleotides are TGTGCCAGCAGCGTAGCTCCCCAGGGGGGTAATGAGCAGTTCTTC. The entire variable domain, with the rest obtained from reference TRBV9 and TRBJ2-1, is as follows: DSGVTQTPKHLITATGQRVTLRCSPRSGDLSVYWYQQSLDQGLQFLIQYYNGEERAKGNILERFSAQQFPDLHSELNLSSLELGDSALYFCASSVAPQGGNEQFFGPGTRLTVL.

The chain has TRBV5-1 and TRBJ2-5; 10 nucleotides agree with TRBD2. From germline, CDR1 is SGHRS and CDR2 YFSETQ. V lost 0 bases and J lost 3; bases outside the gene matches: 2. The CDR3 loop spans 15 amino acids. CDR3 region: CASSLAGTSEETQYF. As DNA, the CDR3 is TGCGCCAGCAGCTTGGCCGGGACTAGCGAAGAGACCCAGTACTTC.

This chain connects TRBV5-1 to TRBJ2-3; TRBD2 matches 7 bases. Trimming took 4 bases from V and 2 from J; bases not matched to a gene: 7. The CDR3 runs to 15 residues. CDR1 and CDR2 (germline): SGHRS, YFSETQ. The DNA of the CDR3 is TGCGCCAGCAGCCCCTCCGGGACTATCACAGATACGCAGTATTTT. It is translated as CASSPSGTITDTQYF.

V usage is TRBV14 and J usage is TRBJ1-1; D is undetermined. From germline, CDR1 is SGHDN and CDR2 FVKESK. The CDR3 runs to 12 residues. Between the trimmed V and J ends, which lost 5 bases and 4 bases, there was a span of 8 bases. The CDR3 DNA sequence: TGTGCCAGCAGCGCGGGTAGCACTGAAGCTTTCTTT. This sequence encodes CASSAGSTEAFF.